Listed below are T cell receptor beta chains from one sample, sequenced in a study of shared clonotypes between healthy human individuals. Sequencing used immunoSEQ multiplex PCR; TCRdb keeps in-frame clones, though not all of them. The repertoire holds under 600,000 clones, with around 76% as singletons. The sample taken for sequencing was PBMCs. The source of these receptors is a middle-aged woman in good health. Some clones in this sample may be carry-over from other donors' samples. The CDR3 runs from the conserved cysteine through the conserved F or W. Each record gives: D gene, J gene, V gene, clone size, CDR3 DNA, CDR3 protein. A D gene is named only where the DNA matches it firmly. The size of a clone is reported for some rows only, either as once, few or many, or as a class for expanded clones.

.,TRBJ2-7,TRBV6-1,few,TGTGCCAGCAGTGAGGGGGAATCCAACGAGCAGTACTTC,CASSEGESNEQYF
TRBD2,TRBJ2-1,TRBV11-3,once,TGTGCCAGCAGCAAGACTAGCGCAGGTGAGCAGTTCTTC,CASSKTSAGEQFF
TRBD2,TRBJ2-1,TRBV9,.,TGTGCCAGCAGCGTAACTAGCGCCTCATGGGGTGAGCAGTTCTTC,CASSVTSASWGEQFF
.,TRBJ2-7,TRBV2,.,TGTGCCAGCACCCTGGGGGGGGGCATCGACGAGCAGTACTTC,CASTLGGGIDEQYF
.,TRBJ2-7,TRBV21-1,.,TGTGCCAGCAGCAAGGTTTTGGGTTACGAGCAGTACTTC,CASSKVLGYEQYF
TRBD2,TRBJ2-2,TRBV5-4,.,TGTGCCAGCAGTTGGGGACTAGCGGGAGACGCCGGGGAGCTGTTTTTT,CASSWGLAGDAGELFF
TRBD1,TRBJ2-1,TRBV29-1,.,TGCAGCGTAGATAACAGGGGGCGAACAGCGATCAATGAGCAGTTCTTC,CSVDNRGRTAINEQFF
.,TRBJ1-1,TRBV2,.,TGTGCCAGCAGTTTAACCGGGGGCCTCGGCACTGAAGCTTTCTTT,CASSLTGGLGTEAFF
.,TRBJ1-2,TRBV29-1,.,TGCAGTGCCGGGGCCTATGGCTACACCTTC,CSAGAYGYTF
.,TRBJ2-1,TRBV6-1,.,TGTGCCAGCAGTGAATTGGCGGGACAGAACAATGAGCAGTTCTTC,CASSELAGQNNEQFF
.,TRBJ2-1,TRBV7-2,once,TGTGCCAGCAGCACCCGGGTCCACAATGAGCAGTTCTTC,CASSTRVHNEQFF
.,TRBJ2-5,TRBV7-6,.,TGTGCCAGCAGCCTAGCGTACCAAGAGACCCAGTACTTC,CASSLAYQETQYF
.,TRBJ2-1,TRBV7-3,.,TGTGCCAGCAGCCTCCGGAGGTACAATGAGCAGTTCTTC,CASSLRRYNEQFF
.,TRBJ2-5,TRBV21-1,.,TGTGCCAGCAGTCTCATCCTAGCGGGAGGAGGTGAGACCCAGTACTTC,CASSLILAGGGETQYF
TRBD1,TRBJ2-7,TRBV27,.,TGTGCCAGCAGTTTCCGACAGGGAAGGCAGTACTTC,CASSFRQGRQYF
.,TRBJ2-7,TRBV27,.,TGTGCCAGCAGCCTCCCTGGGAGAAACTACGAGCAGTACTTC,CASSLPGRNYEQYF
.,TRBJ2-3,TRBV20-1,.,TGCAGTGCTTTCACAGATACGCAGTATTTT,CSAFTDTQYF
.,TRBJ2-5,TRBV5-1,.,TGCGCCAGCAGCGCTCTGATCTACGGGCCGGAGACCCAGTACTTC,CASSALIYGPETQYF
.,TRBJ1-2,TRBV6-1,.,TGTGCCAGCAGTGACGCTGCAGTCCCTAACTATGGCTACACCTTC,CASSDAAVPNYGYTF
.,TRBJ2-1,TRBV11-2,.,TGTGCCAGCAGCCCCCAGGGGCGGGACAGTGAGCAGTTCTTC,CASSPQGRDSEQFF
.,TRBJ2-7,TRBV27,.,TGTGCCAGCAGTTTAGCAGGGCTTCTGTACGAGCAGTACTTC,CASSLAGLLYEQYF
TRBD1,TRBJ2-1,TRBV18,once,TGTGCCAGCTCACCACGGTTGACTGGACAGGGGGCTTCCAATGAGCAGTTCTTC,CASSPRLTGQGASNEQFF
TRBD2,TRBJ2-7,TRBV6-5,.,TGTGCCAGCAGTTACTCCCTAGCGGGAGCCGGCGAGCAGTACTTC,CASSYSLAGAGEQYF
TRBD2,TRBJ2-7,TRBV28,once,TGTGCCAGCAGGACAGCGGGAATCTCCTACGAGCAGTACTTC,CASRTAGISYEQYF
.,TRBJ2-3,TRBV7-2,.,TGTGCCAGCAGTCCCCGCGCAGCGGTGAGGGATACGCAGTATTTT,CASSPRAAVRDTQYF
.,TRBJ2-2,TRBV11-3,few,TGTGCCAGCAGCTCGAACCACAGGGCCGGGGCCGGGGAGCTGTTTTTT,CASSSNHRAGAGELFF
TRBD2,TRBJ2-2,TRBV27,.,TGTGCCAGCAGTTTACGCTCACTAGCGTACACCGGGGAGCTGTTTTTT,CASSLRSLAYTGELFF
.,TRBJ2-7,TRBV18,.,TGTGCCAGCTCACCGGGACAGGGGGCTTGGCTAGCGGGAGGGCAGAAGAACGAGCAGTACTTC,CASSPGQGAWLAGGQKNEQYF
TRBD1,TRBJ2-2,TRBV6-6,.,TGTGCCAGCGGAACGAGGGACAGGGGAACCGGGGAGCTGTTTTTT,CASGTRDRGTGELFF
TRBD1,TRBJ1-2,TRBV28,.,TGTGCCAGCAGAATTGGGACAGCCCTGCTGGCGGGCTATGGCTACACCTTC,CASRIGTALLAGYGYTF
TRBD1,TRBJ1-4,TRBV15,.,TGTGCCACCAGCAGAGATCGGGGGACAGGGCATGGAAAACTGTTTTTT,CATSRDRGTGHGKLFF
TRBD2,TRBJ2-2,TRBV5-1,.,TGCGCCAGCAAGCGGGAGGGCACCGGGGAGCTGTTTTTT,CASKREGTGELFF
TRBD1,TRBJ1-1,TRBV5-1,.,TGCGCCAGCAGCTTAGGGTCGGGACAGCCCATCGCTGAAGCTTTCTTT,CASSLGSGQPIAEAFF
TRBD1,TRBJ2-2,TRBV18,.,TGTGCCAGCTCACCACGAGGGGGCGAACTCGACACCGGGGAGCTGTTTTTT,CASSPRGGELDTGELFF
.,TRBJ2-3,TRBV5-1,.,TGCGCCAGCAGCTTGGTCGGCGGGGAAGATACGCAGTATTTT,CASSLVGGEDTQYF
.,TRBJ1-3,TRBV30,few,TGTGCCTGGAGTGTAATAGGGAACACCATATATTTT,CAWSVIGNTIYF
TRBD1,TRBJ2-7,TRBV4-1,.,TGCGCCAGCAGCCAAGGTGGGACAGGGGAAATTTGGACCCTCGAGCAGTACTTC,CASSQGGTGEIWTLEQYF
TRBD1,TRBJ2-5,TRBV5-1,.,TGCGCCAGCAGCTTGCAGGGACAGCCGGGAGAGACCCAGTACTTC,CASSLQGQPGETQYF
.,TRBJ1-4,TRBV7-9,.,TGTGCCAGCAGCTTATACCAGGGCTATGAAAAACTGTTTTTT,CASSLYQGYEKLFF
.,TRBJ2-1,TRBV27,.,TGTGCCAGCAGTTTAGGGGGAGGCGAGCAGTTCTTC,CASSLGGGEQFF
TRBD1,TRBJ1-3,TRBV7-9,few,TGTGCCTTCACAGGGGAGATCAGAAACACCATATATTTT,CAFTGEIRNTIYF
TRBD1,TRBJ2-7,TRBV6-5,few,TGTGCCAGCAGTTACGCCGGGACAGGGACCTACGAGCAGTACTTC,CASSYAGTGTYEQYF
.,TRBJ2-6,TRBV10-3,.,TGTGCCATCAGTCGGGACTCTGGGGCCAACGTCCTGACTTTC,CAISRDSGANVLTF
.,TRBJ1-5,TRBV10-2,.,TGCGCCAGCAGTGAGTCGGGCCTCAATCAGCCCCAGCATTTT,CASSESGLNQPQHF
.,TRBJ2-1,TRBV7-6,once,TGTGCCAGCAGCTTAGGACGCGTCTACAATGAGCAGTTCTTC,CASSLGRVYNEQFF
.,TRBJ2-2,TRBV12-5,.,TGTGCTAGTGGTTTGGGAACCGGGGAGCTGTTTTTT,CASGLGTGELFF
.,TRBJ2-2,TRBV28,.,TGTGCCAGCAGCTCTTACACCGGGGAGCTGTTTTTT,CASSSYTGELFF
TRBD1,TRBJ1-4,TRBV5-1,.,TGCGCCAGCAGCTTGGCCGGGACAGGCGGGGAAAAACTGTTTTTT,CASSLAGTGGEKLFF
.,TRBJ1-3,TRBV7-3,.,TGTGCCAGCAGCGAACAGCCCGCCGATGGAAACACCATATATTTT,CASSEQPADGNTIYF
.,TRBJ2-3,TRBV5-1,.,TGCGCCAGCAGCTTGGTGGCTAGCGAGGCAGATACGCAGTATTTT,CASSLVASEADTQYF
.,TRBJ1-5,TRBV6-5,.,TGTGCCAGCACCAAAAATCAGGGGTCCCCTCCCCAGCATTTT,CASTKNQGSPPQHF
.,TRBJ2-3,TRBV27,.,TGTGCCAGCAGTTTCTCTCCAGATACGCAGTATTTT,CASSFSPDTQYF
.,TRBJ1-1,TRBV30,.,TGTGCCTGGAGGGATACAGGGACTCAGACTGAAGCTTTCTTT,CAWRDTGTQTEAFF
.,TRBJ2-7,TRBV4-2,.,TGTGCCAGCAGCCAAGATTACGGGTCCCAAATGGAGCAGTACTTC,CASSQDYGSQMEQYF